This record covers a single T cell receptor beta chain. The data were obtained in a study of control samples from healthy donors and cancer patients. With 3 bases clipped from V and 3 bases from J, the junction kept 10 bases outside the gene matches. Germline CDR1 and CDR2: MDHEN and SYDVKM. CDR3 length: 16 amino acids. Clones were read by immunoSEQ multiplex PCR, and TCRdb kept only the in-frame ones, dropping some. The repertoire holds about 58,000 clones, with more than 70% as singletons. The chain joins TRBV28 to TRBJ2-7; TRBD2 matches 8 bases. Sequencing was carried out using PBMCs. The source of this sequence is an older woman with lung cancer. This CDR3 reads CASSFHGGGTSYEQYF. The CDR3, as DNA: TGTGCCAGCAGTTTCCACGGCGGGGGGACTAGCTACGAGCAGTACTTC.